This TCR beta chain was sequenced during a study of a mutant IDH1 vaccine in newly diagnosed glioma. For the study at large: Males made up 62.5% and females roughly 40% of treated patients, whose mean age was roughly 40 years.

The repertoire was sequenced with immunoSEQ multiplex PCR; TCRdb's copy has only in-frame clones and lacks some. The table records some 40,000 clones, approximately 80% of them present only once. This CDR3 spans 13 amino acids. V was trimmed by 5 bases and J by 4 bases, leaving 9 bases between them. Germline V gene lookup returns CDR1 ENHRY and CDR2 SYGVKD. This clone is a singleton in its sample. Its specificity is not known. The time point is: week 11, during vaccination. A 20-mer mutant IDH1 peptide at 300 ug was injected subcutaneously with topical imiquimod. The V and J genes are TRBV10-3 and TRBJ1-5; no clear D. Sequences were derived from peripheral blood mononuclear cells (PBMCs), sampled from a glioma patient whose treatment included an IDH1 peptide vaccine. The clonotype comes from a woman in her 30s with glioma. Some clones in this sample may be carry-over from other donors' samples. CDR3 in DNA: TGTGCCATCAGTTACAGCGAAAATCAGCCCCAGCATTTT. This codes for CAISYSENQPQHF.